The 27 T cell receptor beta chains in this list originate from one sample, sequenced in a study of identical twins. TCRdb ran MiXCR on the 5' RACE reads and lists one entry per CDR3 protein. The sample holds about 530,000 distinct CDR3 sequences, roughly 15% seen once. Another study also made use of these data, one on yellow fever vaccine responses in identical twins.

Sequencing input: CD4+ T cells sorted from blood. The receptors shown here come from a woman aged 18-29 years in good health.

This clonotype was found a few times. The rearrangement links TRBV20-1 to TRBJ1-1; D uncertain. The CDR3 is made up of 11 amino acids. Germline V lookup: CDR1 DFQATT, CDR2 SNEGSKA (reference sequence). V gave up 4 bases and J gave up 9 bases, with 12 bases separating them. The CDR3 DNA sequence: TGCAGTGCTACGGAATTTGAACAAGCTTTCTTT. The encoded protein is CSATEFEQAFF.

The chain recombines TRBV5-1 with TRBJ1-1; 8 bases map to TRBD1. V was pared by 4 bases and J by 0 bases, with 5 bases of the junction left unmatched. Germline V gene sequence: CDR1 SGHRS, CDR2 YFSETQ. The CDR3 sequence is 15 residues long. CDR3 nucleotide sequence: TGCGCCAGCAGCCCAGGGGGCGCTTTGAACACTGAAGCTTTCTTT. Encoded protein: CASSPGGALNTEAFF.

The chain has TRBV6-1 and TRBJ2-1; possibly TRBD1 or TRBD2 for D (5 bases each). CDR1 is MNHNS and CDR2 is SASEGT in the germline V gene. V lost 0 bases to trimming and J lost 5 bases, with 11 bases between them. The length of the CDR3 is 15 residues. CDR3 nucleotides: TGTGCCAGCAGTGAAGCGCTCGGGACCCACAATGAGCAGTTCTTC. Its translation: CASSEALGTHNEQFF.

The chain uses TRBV5-1 and TRBJ2-2; 14 positions match TRBD2. The CDR3 loop spans 20 amino acids. After removal of 3 bases from V and 6 bases from J, the junction contained 16 bases not matched to a gene. CDR1 is SGHRS, CDR2 YFSETQ, per germline. The DNA of the CDR3 is TGCGCCAGCAGCTACCCGACTAGCGGGGGGGTCCGAGAGGTCTCCGGGGAGCTGTTTTTT. The encoded protein is CASSYPTSGGVREVSGELFF.

The chain recombines TRBV6-1 with TRBJ2-5, with TRBD2 matching 7 bases. There are 16 residues in the CDR3. The ends lost 6 bases at V and 1 base at J; junction bases unmatched: 11. Per germline, CDR1 MNHNS and CDR2 SASEGT. The CDR3 spells CASSQKLARPQETQYF. The CDR3 DNA reads as TGTGCCAGCAGCCAGAAACTAGCGAGACCCCAAGAGACCCAGTACTTC.

A single count supports this clonotype. The V and J genes are TRBV20-1 and TRBJ2-7; D possibly corresponds to TRBD1 (6 bases). V lost 3 bases, J lost 3 bases, and 15 bases lay in between. Germline CDR1 and CDR2: DFQATT and SNEGSKA (reference sequence). This CDR3 has 14 amino acids. This CDR3 is CSASSLGGSYEQYF. As DNA, the CDR3 is TGCAGTGCTAGTTCTCTTGGGGGCAGCTACGAGCAGTACTTC.

The V gene is TRBV5-5, the J gene TRBJ2-1; perhaps TRBD2 as D (6 bases). CDR3 length: 15 amino acids. V shed 4 bases and J shed 5 bases, with 16 bases lying between them. Germline V gives CDR1 SGHKS, CDR2 YYEKEE (reference sequence). CDR3 sequence (DNA): TGTGCCAGCAGCGATAGGGTTCTAGCGAACAATGAGCAGTTCTTC. Protein: CASSDRVLANNEQFF.

The chain links TRBV7-2 to TRBJ2-1, with D tentatively TRBD1 (5 bases). With 2 bases removed from V and 9 bases from J, the gap between germline ends came to 11 bases. The CDR3 has 13 amino acids. Looked up from germline, CDR1 is SGHTA and CDR2 is FQGNSA. The CDR3 sequence is CASSLNGAIEQFF. As DNA, the CDR3 is TGTGCCAGCAGCTTAAATGGGGCTATTGAGCAGTTCTTC.

This clonotype was counted a few times. The chain joins TRBV10-2 to TRBJ1-1; no firm D call. Trimming removed 3 bases at V and 5 bases at J, with 7 bases between. The CDR3 extends over 12 amino acids. The germline gives CDR1 WSHSY, CDR2 SAAADI. This CDR3 is CASSEQITEAFF. DNA for the CDR3: TGCGCCAGCAGTGAACAGATAACTGAAGCTTTCTTT.

The rearrangement uses TRBV29-1 and TRBJ2-3; TRBD1 matches at 10 bases. The CDR3 is 14 amino acids. V lost 6 bases, J lost 4 bases, and 7 bases stayed unmatched. Germline values: CDR1 SQVTM, CDR2 ANQGSEA. The CDR3 region is CSVGGGQGSDTQYF. DNA for the CDR3: TGCAGCGTCGGGGGGGGACAGGGGTCAGATACGCAGTATTTT.

This clonotype has a handful of counts. One junction end does not reproduce the germline sequence, and a read error may be involved. The rearrangement joins TRBV20-1 to TRBJ2-1, with TRBD1 matching 10 bases. The CDR3 is made up of 17 amino acids. Germline V gene lookup returns CDR1 DFQATT and CDR2 SNEGSKA (reference sequence). CDR3 DNA: TGCTGTGCTAGTAGCCCCGGGACAGGGGACCTACACAATGAGCAGTTCTTC. Translating gives CCASSPGTGDLHNEQFF.

Points on this clonotype: At one end, the junction sequence differs from germline, possibly due to a read error. The gene calls are TRBV11-2 and TRBJ1-1; D is ambiguous. The CDR3 spans 11 residues. Germline V lookup: CDR1 SGHAT, CDR2 FQNNGV. The chain's CDR3 is CASGFNTEAFF. In DNA form, the CDR3 reads TGTGCCAGCGGCTTTAACACTGAAGCTTTCTTT.

This clonotype occurred a few times. The chain links TRBV12-3 or TRBV12-4 to TRBJ2-5; perhaps TRBD1 as D (6 bases). Trimming shortened V by 6 bases and J by 2 bases, and 10 bases separated the two germline ends. There are 13 residues in the CDR3. CDR3 protein: CASSNRDQETQYF. DNA for the CDR3: TGTGCCAGCAGCAACAGGGATCAAGAGACCCAGTACTTC.

This clonotype came up many times. The chain couples TRBV7-6 to TRBJ2-2; 8 bases map to TRBD1. The CDR3 covers 14 residues. CDR1 SGHVS and CDR2 FNYEAQ come from the germline V gene. J lost 1 base, V lost 9 bases, and 4 bases had no gene match. The CDR3 loop reads CASTGQENTGELFF. In DNA form, the CDR3 reads TGTGCCAGTACGGGACAGGAGAACACCGGGGAGCTGTTTTTT. Together with reference TRBV7-6 and TRBJ2-2, the CDR3 gives the full variable domain: GAGVSQSPRYKVTKRGQDVALRCDPISGHVSLYWYRQALGQGPEFLTYFNYEAQQDKSGLPNDRFSAERPEGSISTLTIQRTEQRDSAMYRCASTGQENTGELFFGEGSRLTVL.

In this sample, this clonotype turned up a few times. The chain uses TRBV24-1 and TRBJ1-1; 8 bases align to TRBD1. With 4 bases clipped from V and 6 bases from J, the junction kept 9 bases outside the gene matches. CDR1 is KGHDR and CDR2 is SFDVKD in the germline V gene. The CDR3 runs 15 residues. CDR3: CATSDTTGGKAEAFF. The CDR3 bases are TGTGCCACCAGTGACACCACAGGGGGAAAGGCTGAAGCTTTCTTT.

This clonotype showed up just a few times. The gene calls are TRBV6-5 and TRBJ2-3; no clear D. The germline V gene encodes CDR1 MNHEY and CDR2 SVGAGI. V was clipped by 2 bases and J by 6 bases, with 12 bases between them. The CDR3 runs to 14 residues. CDR3 loop: CASSYEPIADTQYF. The DNA for the CDR3 is TGTGCCAGCAGTTACGAACCTATCGCGGATACGCAGTATTTT.

The chain employs TRBV5-1 and TRBJ2-1, with D perhaps assigned TRBD1 or TRBD2 (6 bases each). V was trimmed by 4 bases and J by 7 bases, leaving 21 bases between them. Per the germline V gene, CDR1 is SGHRS and CDR2 is YFSETQ. The CDR3 is 16 amino acids. CDR3 bases: TGCGCCAGCAGCGCCGTAGGGGGGAGTTTCGGGAATGAGCAGTTCTTC. It yields the protein CASSAVGGSFGNEQFF.

This clonotype has only a few counts. The genes are TRBV5-1 and TRBJ1-4; tentative D call: TRBD1 (6 bases). The CDR3 extends over 14 amino acids. The germline gives CDR1 SGHRS, CDR2 YFSETQ. The germline V and J ends were trimmed by 2 bases and 7 bases, with 12 bases remaining between them. CDR3 region: CASSLGGQGEKLFF. The CDR3 DNA sequence: TGCGCCAGCAGCTTAGGGGGGCAGGGTGAAAAACTGTTTTTT. Full variable domain (remainder filled in from reference TRBV5-1 and TRBJ1-4): KAGVTQTPRYLIKTRGQQVTLSCSPISGHRSVSWYQQTPGQGLQFLFEYFSETQRNKGNFPGRFSGRQFSNSRSEMNVSTLELGDSALYLCASSLGGQGEKLFFGSGTQLSVL.

The rearrangement uses TRBV10-1 and TRBJ2-2; 10 bases agree with TRBD1. The CDR3 has 14 amino acids. Germline V gene sequence: CDR1 WNHNN, CDR2 SYGVQD (reference sequence). After removal of 8 bases from V and 0 bases from J, the junction contained 0 bases not matched to a gene. In DNA form, the CDR3 reads TGCGCCAGCGGGACAGGGGCGAACACCGGGGAGCTGTTTTTT. Translating it yields CASGTGANTGELFF.

The rearrangement uses TRBV4-1 and TRBJ2-2; D might be TRBD2 (6 bases). The CDR3 is 16 amino acids. V shed 0 bases and J shed 0 bases, with 8 bases lying between them. Germline V lookup: CDR1 MGHRA, CDR2 YSYEKL. This CDR3 is CASSQDKRANTGELFF. CDR3 bases: TGCGCCAGCAGCCAAGATAAGCGGGCGAACACCGGGGAGCTGTTTTTT.

The chain uses TRBV20-1 and TRBJ2-2; tentatively, D is TRBD2 (6 bases). Germline-derived CDR1 and CDR2 are DFQATT and SNEGSKA (reference sequence). CDR3 length equals 14 residues. V was pared by 4 bases and J by 2 bases, with 11 bases between. The CDR3 here is CSAKAGGNTGELFF. For the CDR3, the DNA is TGCAGTGCTAAAGCCGGGGGTAACACCGGGGAGCTGTTTTTT.

The sample holds many counts of this clonotype. The chain couples TRBV29-1 to TRBJ2-7; TRBD1 matches 10 bases. The ends lost 4 bases at V and 5 bases at J; junction bases unmatched: 5. The CDR3 runs to 13 residues. The germline V gene has CDR1 SQVTM and CDR2 ANQGSEA. In DNA, the CDR3 is TGCAGCGTTGTGGGGACAGGGGTCAACGAGCAGTACTTC. Translated, it gives CSVVGTGVNEQYF.

The V call is TRBV28, the J call TRBJ1-5, with D maybe TRBD1 (6 bases). The germline V and J ends were trimmed by 2 bases and 1 base, with 15 bases remaining between them. There are 17 residues in the CDR3. Germline assignment: CDR1 MDHEN and CDR2 SYDVKM. The CDR3 coding sequence is TGTGCCAGCAGTTTACGAGGTAGGGGGAGAAGCAATCAGCCCCAGCATTTT. It encodes CASSLRGRGRSNQPQHF.

The table lists this clonotype with a few counts. The V call is TRBV9, the J call TRBJ2-1; weak D call: TRBD2 (6 bases). CDR1 SGDLS and CDR2 YYNGEE come from the germline V gene. This CDR3 contains 19 residues. Between the trimmed V and J ends, which lost 5 bases and 9 bases, there was a span of 33 bases. CDR3 coding DNA: TGTGCCAGCAGGAGGCGGGACGGCGACGGGGAGCGGAAAAGTGGTGAGCAGTTCTTC. Protein sequence: CASRRRDGDGERKSGEQFF.

This clonotype was recorded a few times. This CDR3 is CASSLTGKVEYGYTF. DNA for the CDR3: TGTGCCAGCAGCCTGACAGGGAAGGTTGAATATGGCTACACCTTC. The chain is built from TRBV5-4 and TRBJ1-2, with TRBD1 matching 7 bases. The ends lost 4 bases at V and 5 bases at J; junction bases unmatched: 11. Germline CDR1 reads SGHNT; CDR2 reads YYREEE (reference sequence). CDR3 length: 15 amino acids.

The chain uses TRBV5-1 and TRBJ2-7; maybe TRBD2 (6 bases). The CDR3 runs 15 residues. The V gene's germline CDR1 is SGHRS and CDR2 YFSETQ. Trimming removed 0 bases from V and 3 bases from J, with 13 bases in between. The CDR3 here is CASSLAFAGLYEQYF. CDR3 bases: TGCGCCAGCAGCTTGGCCTTCGCGGGGCTCTACGAGCAGTACTTC.

This clonotype showed up many times. The chain carries TRBV2 and TRBJ2-7; TRBD1 might be the D (5 bases). This CDR3 has 14 residues. V lost 3 bases, J lost 3 bases, and 12 bases lay in between. Germline V lookup: CDR1 SNHLY, CDR2 FYNNEI. The chain's CDR3 is CASSEIGQGYEQYF. CDR3 sequence (DNA): TGTGCCAGCAGTGAGATAGGGCAGGGCTACGAGCAGTACTTC.